The sequence of this TCR beta chain was determined in a study of blood T cells in healthy people across ages. Whole-study findings and limits: Naive and antigen-experienced cells were not separated, limiting conclusive comparison. Aged donors had fewer naive CD4+ cells and lower diversity than long-lived donors.

Sample donors were healthy Caucasian individuals that came from Russia, aged 6 to 90. Per individual sample, total RNA of at least 5 micrograms was extracted. Alongside a J-beta primer mix, a sample-barcoded 5' primer served in a second PCR lasting roughly 7 to 12 cycles. TCRdb reprocessed the 5' RACE reads with MiXCR, giving one entry per CDR3 protein. This sample has around 1,700,000 distinct CDR3 sequences, with roughly 27% found just once. The CDR3 is 13 amino acids. V gave up 4 bases and J gave up 8 bases; unmatched junction bases: 3. CDR1 and CDR2 from the germline V gene are SEHNR and FQNEAQ (reference sequence). Notes on this clonotype: Its target is not known.

The source is a woman aged 30 to 39 in good health. This rearrangement joins TRBV7-9 to TRBJ2-1, with TRBD1 identical over 9 bases. The sample was blood. The CDR3 DNA reads TGTGCCAGCAGCTGGGACAGGGTCCATGAGCAGTTCTTC. It codes for CASSWDRVHEQFF. The whole variable domain, filled in from reference TRBV7-9 and TRBJ2-1, reads DTGVSQNPRHKITKRGQNVTFRCDPISEHNRLYWYRQTLGQGPEFLTYFQNEAQLEKSRLLSDRFSAERPKGSFSTLEIQRTEQGDSAMYLCASSWDRVHEQFFGPGTRLTVL.